These 27 T cell receptor beta chains were sequenced from one sample in a study of T cells in Graves' hyperthyroidism and ophthalmopathy. TCR beta CDR3 regions were amplified from RNA transcripts. A first-round RT-PCR of the TCR CDR3 used the HTBI primer set. TCRdb fed the multiplex PCR reads into MiXCR, producing one record per CDR3 protein. Of 550,000 to 600,000 distinct CDR3 sequences listed, more than 45% are singletons. Sequenced material: peripheral blood or thyroid tissue (not recorded which). The receptor set was obtained from an adult woman with Graves' disease, either hyperthyroidism or ophthalmopathy (not recorded which).

This chain uses TRBV20-1 with TRBJ2-7; 7 positions agree with TRBD1. The CDR3 length is 11 residues. With 8 bases clipped from V and 1 base from J, the junction kept 2 bases outside the gene matches. The germline gives CDR1 DFQATT, CDR2 SNEGSKA (reference sequence). Here the CDR3 DNA reads TGCAGTCCGGGACAGTCCTACGAGCAGTACTTC. Its protein product is CSPGQSYEQYF.

This clonotype came up a few times. The chain joins TRBV25-1 to TRBJ2-1, with 7 positions matching TRBD2. Germline CDR1 reads MGHDK; CDR2 reads SYGVNS. There are 13 residues in the CDR3. The V gene end was trimmed by 6 bases and the J gene end by 7 bases; junction bases not matched to a gene: 6. The CDR3 DNA is TGTGCCAGCAGAGGCCTAGCGGAGAATGAGCAGTTCTTC. As protein: CASRGLAENEQFF.

The V call is TRBV5-1, the J call TRBJ1-3, with TRBD1 as a possible D gene (6 bases). The V gene lost 1 base and the J gene lost 0 bases, with 11 bases spanning the gap. CDR1 SGHRS and CDR2 YFSETQ come from the germline V gene. The CDR3 extends over 16 amino acids. CDR3 sequence (DNA): TGCGCCAGCAGCTTGTGCGGACAGATCTCTGGAAACACCATATATTTT. Amino acids: CASSLCGQISGNTIYF.

As DNA, the CDR3 is TGTGCCAGCCGAGAGGGGAGGCCTGGCTACACCTTC. This encodes CASREGRPGYTF. V is TRBV2 and J is TRBJ1-2, with D possibly being TRBD1 (5 bases). Trimming removed 8 bases at V and 7 bases at J, with 14 bases between. This CDR3 has 12 residues. From germline, CDR1 is SNHLY and CDR2 FYNNEI.

This clonotype has a handful of counts. The genes are TRBV10-3 and TRBJ1-6; 10 positions agree with TRBD1. J lost 7 bases, V lost 6 bases, and 3 bases had no gene match. CDR1 is ENHRY, CDR2 SYGVKD, per germline. CDR3 length: 14 residues. Written as DNA, the CDR3 is TGTGCCATCAGGGACAGGGGGACAAATTCACCCCTCCACTTT. Encoded protein: CAIRDRGTNSPLHF.

The chain is built from TRBV7-9 and TRBJ1-6; 9 nucleotides align to TRBD1. The CDR3 length is 16 residues. With V trimmed by 4 bases and J by 8 bases, 9 bases remained unmatched. Germline-derived CDR1 and CDR2 are SEHNR and FQNEAQ (reference sequence). The CDR3 loop reads CASSYLTGQGHSPLHF. As DNA, the CDR3 is TGTGCCAGCAGCTACCTAACGGGACAGGGTCATTCACCCCTCCACTTT.

There are many counts of this clonotype. The gene calls are TRBV2 and TRBJ2-2, with D perhaps being TRBD1 or TRBD2 (6 bases each). Trimming stripped 8 bases from V and 7 bases from J, with 11 bases between. The germline V gene encodes CDR1 SNHLY and CDR2 FYNNEI. The CDR3 covers 12 residues. The chain's CDR3 is CASFGGGGELFF. CDR3 DNA: TGTGCCAGCTTTGGAGGGGGCGGGGAGCTGTTTTTT. The full variable domain, completed using reference TRBV2 and TRBJ2-2, is EPEVTQTPSHQVTQMGQEVILRCVPISNHLYFYWYRQILGQKVEFLVSFYNNEISEKSEIFDDQFSVERPDGSNFTLKIRSTKLEDSAMYFCASFGGGGELFFGEGSRLTVL.

This clonotype was counted a few times. The rearrangement uses TRBV7-9 and TRBJ1-2; D is undetermined. The CDR3 consists of 12 residues. V was trimmed by 5 bases and J by 12 bases, leaving 16 bases between them. Germline lookup yields CDR1 SEHNR and CDR2 FQNEAQ (reference sequence). CDR3 protein: CASSPVLSGNTF. Written as DNA, the CDR3 is TGTGCCAGCAGCCCTGTCTTGTCTGGAAACACCTTC.

As concerns this clonotype: One end of the junction does not line up with germline, which may come from a read error. The V gene is TRBV7-9, the J gene TRBJ2-5; D tentatively fits TRBD1 or TRBD2 (5 bases each). The V gene's germline CDR1 is SEHNR and CDR2 FQNEAQ (reference sequence). CDR3 size: 18 residues. CDR3 DNA: TGTGCCAGCAGCTTAGTACGGATAGGACGAGGGGCCCAAGAGACCCAGAACTTC. Protein product: CASSLVRIGRGAQETQNF.

This chain connects TRBV15 to TRBJ2-5; unclear D gene. The CDR3 runs 14 residues. CDR1 and CDR2 (germline): LNHNV, YYDKDF (reference sequence). V gave up 1 base and J gave up 4 bases, with 10 bases separating them. This chain's CDR3 is CATSRVELPETQYF. In DNA, the CDR3 is TGTGCCACCAGCAGAGTGGAACTGCCAGAGACCCAGTACTTC.

This clonotype was seen many times. The chain carries TRBV20-1 and TRBJ1-5; possible D gene TRBD1, 5 bases. CDR3 length: 15 residues. The V end was cut by 1 base, the J end by 4 bases, with 14 bases between. CDR1 is DFQATT, CDR2 SNEGSKA, per germline (reference sequence). The DNA of the CDR3 is TGCAGTGCTAGAGTCCCGGGACGGGAGAATCAGCCCCAGCATTTT. Its translation: CSARVPGRENQPQHF.

This clonotype was counted many times. V usage is TRBV9 and J usage is TRBJ1-4; no firm D call. With 0 bases removed from V and 0 bases from J, the gap between germline ends came to 9 bases. The CDR3 totals 16 residues. The V gene's germline CDR1 is SGDLS and CDR2 YYNGEE. The CDR3 bases are TGTGCCAGCAGCGTAGGAGGCGGGCCAACTAATGAAAAACTGTTTTTT. Translation gives CASSVGGGPTNEKLFF.

This clonotype was seen many times. This chain joins TRBV19 and TRBJ1-2; possibly TRBD1 for D (5 bases). CDR1 LNHDA and CDR2 SQIVND come from the germline V gene (reference sequence). V was shortened by 5 bases and J by 4 bases, with 14 bases between the two germline ends. This CDR3 has 14 amino acids. CDR3 sequence reads: CASSSTPGTYGYTF. The CDR3 region has the DNA TGTGCCAGTAGTTCCACGCCCGGGACCTATGGCTACACCTTC.

As concerns this clonotype: In this CDR3 the conserved last residue, phenylalanine or tryptophan, is missing, so a read error is likely. The DNA is left out, because the CDR3 cannot be placed on it with certainty; the CDR3 is given as TCRdb lists it. The chain combines TRBV13 with TRBJ1-6; no check of the table's D call, TRBD1, against the DNA was made. Per the germline V gene, CDR1 is PRHDT and CDR2 is FYEKMQ (reference sequence). Including both end residues, the CDR3 is 9 amino acids long. CDR3 protein: CASSRDLYS.

The sample holds one count of this clonotype. The chain links TRBV15 to TRBJ1-5; no firm D call. Germline V CDR1 and CDR2: LNHNV, YYDKDF (reference sequence). The CDR3 sequence is 15 residues long. V dropped 1 base and J dropped 6 bases, with 13 bases sitting between them. The CDR3 here is CATSRGGSGFQPQHF. The CDR3 DNA follows: TGTGCCACCAGCAGAGGCGGGTCTGGCTTTCAGCCCCAGCATTTT.

The sample holds many counts of this clonotype. This sequence joins TRBV15 and TRBJ2-2; 7 nucleotides align to TRBD2. The CDR3 spans 16 residues. V lost 0 bases to trimming and J lost 7 bases; unmatched junction nucleotides: 8. Germline lookup yields CDR1 LNHNV and CDR2 YYDKDF (reference sequence). The CDR3 DNA reads TGTGCCACCAGCAGAGATCTTCAGACTAGCATCGGGGAGCTGTTTTTT. It is translated as CATSRDLQTSIGELFF.

Only a few counts were recorded for this clonotype. V is TRBV7-3 and J is TRBJ2-7, with unresolved D. The germline V and J ends were trimmed by 1 base and 5 bases, with 9 bases remaining between them. The CDR3 extends over 13 amino acids. Germline CDR1 reads SGHTA; CDR2 reads FQGTGA. The CDR3 spells CASSLKTDNEQYF. DNA for the CDR3: TGTGCCAGCAGCTTAAAAACGGATAACGAGCAGTACTTC.

This clonotype was detected ten times or more. The chain couples TRBV2 to TRBJ1-1, with a possible D match to TRBD1 (6 bases). Trimming pared 6 bases from V and 0 bases from J, leaving 17 bases between. In germline, CDR1 is SNHLY, CDR2 FYNNEI. This CDR3 comprises 16 residues. Here the CDR3 reads CASSFSAGEMNTEAFF. The CDR3 DNA reads TGTGCCAGCAGCTTTTCAGCAGGGGAAATGAACACTGAAGCTTTCTTT.

This rearrangement joins TRBV19 to TRBJ2-5, with D maybe TRBD2 (6 bases). The V gene lost 6 bases and the J gene lost 3 bases, with 14 bases spanning the gap. This CDR3 is built from 14 residues. Looked up from germline, CDR1 is LNHDA and CDR2 is SQIVND (reference sequence). The CDR3 DNA reads as TGTGCCAGTAGACCTGAGACTAGTAAAGAGACCCAGTACTTC. Protein sequence: CASRPETSKETQYF.

The count of this clonotype is one. Because the CDR3 is missing its conserved closing phenylalanine or tryptophan, this is likely a read error. It is unclear where the CDR3 begins or ends on the DNA, so no DNA is shown, and the CDR3 is as TCRdb lists it. The rearrangement uses TRBV15 and TRBJ2-6. The CDR3 contains 8 residues when both ends are counted. Germline loops: CDR1 LNHNV, CDR2 YYDKDF (reference sequence). CDR3: CATSRRTS.

This clonotype was detected many times. Written as DNA, the CDR3 is TGTGCCAGCAGCCGGGGTTGGAGAGTTAATGAAAAACTGTTTTTT. Translated: CASSRGWRVNEKLFF. The V call is TRBV14, the J call TRBJ1-4; D not certain. The ends were cut back, 4 bases at V and 4 bases at J, with 13 bases in the middle. Germline-derived CDR1 and CDR2 are SGHDN and FVKESK. The CDR3 is 15 residues long.

This clonotype was seen many times. V usage is TRBV9 and J usage is TRBJ2-5, with 9 bases identical to TRBD2. Per germline, CDR1 SGDLS and CDR2 YYNGEE. The CDR3 consists of 16 residues. V lost 0 bases, J lost 5 bases, and 8 bases stayed unmatched. The DNA of the CDR3 is TGTGCCAGCAGCGTAGTAGGTCTAGCGGGATATGAGACCCAGTACTTC. Its protein product is CASSVVGLAGYETQYF.

This clonotype was seen a few times. The genes are TRBV10-3 and TRBJ1-3; D not resolved. The CDR3 runs to 13 residues. The V gene's germline CDR1 is ENHRY and CDR2 SYGVKD. Trimming took 4 bases from V and 0 from J, leaving 4 bases between them. The CDR3 sequence is CAISGVSGNTIYF. CDR3 nucleotides: TGTGCCATCAGTGGAGTCTCTGGAAACACCATATATTTT.

The DNA for the CDR3 is TGCAGCGTTGAAGGTCGAACAGCTAAAGAGACCCAGTACTTC. It encodes CSVEGRTAKETQYF. The J gene is TRBJ2-5, the V gene TRBV29-1; D gene ambiguous. The germline V gene encodes CDR1 SQVTM and CDR2 ANQGSEA. Trimming shortened V by 1 base and J by 3 bases, and 12 bases separated the two germline ends. This CDR3 has 14 amino acids.

This clonotype was seen at least ten times. This chain connects TRBV20-1 to TRBJ1-2, with a weak D call TRBD1 (5 bases). Trimming took 5 bases from V and 7 from J, leaving 17 bases between them. This CDR3 spans 13 amino acids. The germline CDR1 and CDR2 sequences are DFQATT and SNEGSKA (reference sequence). DNA for the CDR3: TGCAGTGCTCCTGTCGGGGGGTCGGGTGGCTACACCTTC. Amino acid sequence: CSAPVGGSGGYTF.

This clonotype was detected many times. The V and J genes are TRBV6-1 and TRBJ1-5; D is unresolved. The CDR3 runs 11 residues. The V end lost 2 bases, the J end lost 6 bases, and 2 bases lay between the germline ends. CDR1 MNHNS and CDR2 SASEGT come from the germline V gene. The CDR3 protein is CASSEIQPQHF. The CDR3 nucleotides are TGTGCCAGCAGTGAAATTCAGCCCCAGCATTTT.

The chain joins TRBV7-9 to TRBJ2-5; weak D call: TRBD1 (6 bases). Trimming cost V 8 bases and J 7 bases, with 17 bases left between them. This CDR3 has 13 residues. Germline assignment: CDR1 SEHNR and CDR2 FQNEAQ (reference sequence). CDR3 amino acids: CASGFGTDRTQYF. The CDR3 nucleotides read TGTGCCAGCGGTTTTGGGACGGACAGGACCCAGTACTTC.